A selection of T cell receptor beta chains follows, all from one sample in a study of T cells after yellow fever vaccination. TCRdb reanalysed the 5' RACE reads using MiXCR and keeps one entry per CDR3 protein. Counted here are a few hundred thousand distinct CDR3 sequences, about 6.9% occurring once; the ten biggest clones make up 15% to 20%. This material consisted of PBMCs, taken more than 35 days after the first yellow fever vaccination. These receptors came from a young man who received the YFV17D yellow fever vaccine. CDR3s include the opening cysteine and the closing phenylalanine or tryptophan. The D gene is left open where the match is weak. The listing skips clone size in some rows; elsewhere it reads once, few, many or a size class.

v_call: TRBV20-1
j_call: TRBJ1-5
d_call: TRBD1
clone_size: few
cdr3_nt: TGCAGTGCTAGCACCGGGACAGGTTATCTTATTCAGCCCCAGCATTTT
cdr3_aa: CSASTGTGYLIQPQHF

v_call: TRBV4-1
j_call: TRBJ1-1
d_call: TRBD1
clone_size: many
cdr3_nt: TGCGCCAGCAGCCAGCCGGGACAGAGCCCTAACACTGAAGCTTTCTTT
cdr3_aa: CASSQPGQSPNTEAFF

v_call: TRBV12-3/TRBV12-4
j_call: TRBJ2-7
d_call: .
clone_size: few
cdr3_nt: TGTGCCAGCAGTAAGGAGCGACACCTCGAGCAGTACTTC
cdr3_aa: CASSKERHLEQYF

v_call: TRBV7-2
j_call: TRBJ2-2
d_call: TRBD2
clone_size: many
cdr3_nt: TGTGCCAGCTTGTCCCAGGCGGGGGGTGAAACCGGGGAGCTGTTTTTT
cdr3_aa: CASLSQAGGETGELFF

v_call: TRBV5-1
j_call: TRBJ1-2
d_call: TRBD1
clone_size: few
cdr3_nt: TGCGCCAGCAGCTCCGGGGACAGCATAAAAAGTGGCTACACCTTC
cdr3_aa: CASSSGDSIKSGYTF

v_call: TRBV4-1
j_call: TRBJ2-1
d_call: .
clone_size: few
cdr3_nt: TGCGCCAGCAGCCGAAGATCGTCCGGGGTCAACTCCTACAATGAGCAGTTCTTC
cdr3_aa: CASSRRSSGVNSYNEQFF

v_call: TRBV20-1
j_call: TRBJ1-1
d_call: .
clone_size: few
cdr3_nt: TGCAGGGTGCCCCTCTACACTGAAGCTTTCTTT
cdr3_aa: CRVPLYTEAFF

v_call: TRBV6-1
j_call: TRBJ1-5
d_call: .
clone_size: .
cdr3_nt: TGTGCCAGCAGAAACGGGTTAGGCAATCAGCCCCAGCATTTT
cdr3_aa: CASRNGLGNQPQHF

v_call: TRBV5-1
j_call: TRBJ1-4
d_call: .
clone_size: many
cdr3_nt: TGCGCCAGCAGCTTGGAGGCAACTAATGAAAAACTGTTTTTT
cdr3_aa: CASSLEATNEKLFF

v_call: TRBV11-2
j_call: TRBJ1-2
d_call: .
clone_size: many
cdr3_nt: TGTGCCAGCAGCTTAGATCACACGAACTATGGCTACACCTTC
cdr3_aa: CASSLDHTNYGYTF

v_call: TRBV18
j_call: TRBJ2-3
d_call: .
clone_size: .
cdr3_nt: TGTGCCAGCTCACGATGGACCCCGACAGATACGCAGTATTTT
cdr3_aa: CASSRWTPTDTQYF

v_call: TRBV7-3
j_call: TRBJ2-3
d_call: .
clone_size: many
cdr3_nt: TGTGCCAGCAGCTTAAGAGAGGGAGATACGCAGTATTTT
cdr3_aa: CASSLREGDTQYF

v_call: TRBV6-1
j_call: TRBJ2-7
d_call: .
clone_size: .
cdr3_nt: TGTGCCAGCAGTGAACACCGCTCCTCAGCCTACGAGCAGTACTTC
cdr3_aa: CASSEHRSSAYEQYF